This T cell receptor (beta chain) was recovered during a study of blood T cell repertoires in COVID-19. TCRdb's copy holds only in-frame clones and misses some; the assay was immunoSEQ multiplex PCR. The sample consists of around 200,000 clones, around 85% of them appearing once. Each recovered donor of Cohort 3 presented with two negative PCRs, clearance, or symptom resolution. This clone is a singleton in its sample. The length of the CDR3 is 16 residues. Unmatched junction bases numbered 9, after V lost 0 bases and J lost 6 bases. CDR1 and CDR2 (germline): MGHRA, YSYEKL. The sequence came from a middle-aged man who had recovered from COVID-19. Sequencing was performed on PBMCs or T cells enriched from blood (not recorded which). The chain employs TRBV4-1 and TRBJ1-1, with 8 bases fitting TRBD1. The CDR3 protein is CASSQDLTGGVAEAFF. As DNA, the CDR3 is TGCGCCAGCAGCCAAGATCTTACAGGGGGGGTAGCTGAAGCTTTCTTT.